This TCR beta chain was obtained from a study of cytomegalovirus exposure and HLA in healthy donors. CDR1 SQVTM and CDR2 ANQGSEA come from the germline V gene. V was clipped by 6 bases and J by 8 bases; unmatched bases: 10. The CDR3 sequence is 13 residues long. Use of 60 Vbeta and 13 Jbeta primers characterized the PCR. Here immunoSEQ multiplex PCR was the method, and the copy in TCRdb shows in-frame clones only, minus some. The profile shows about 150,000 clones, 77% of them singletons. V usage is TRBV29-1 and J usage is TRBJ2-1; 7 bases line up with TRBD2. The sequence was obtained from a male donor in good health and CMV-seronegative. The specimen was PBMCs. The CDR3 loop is CSVTNRLAYEQFF. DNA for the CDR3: TGCAGCGTGACAAACCGACTAGCATATGAGCAGTTCTTC.